Listed below are T cell receptor beta chains from one sample, sequenced in a study of cytomegalovirus exposure and HLA in healthy donors. The assay was immunoSEQ multiplex PCR, and TCRdb's table has in-frame clones only and misses some. This repertoire shows approximately 54,000 clones, approximately 89% found once; its top ten account for more than 8%. The sample taken for sequencing was PBMCs. The receptors come from a woman younger than 30 in good health and CMV-seropositive. CDR3s include the opening cysteine and the closing phenylalanine or tryptophan. Fields, in order: J gene, V gene, CDR3 protein.

>TRBJ1-6|TRBV27
CASSLRQNNSPLHF
>TRBJ1-3|TRBV7-2
CASSPAPGNTIYF
>TRBJ1-1|TRBV11-1
CASSLMTGGPPEAFF
>TRBJ2-5|TRBV13
CASSFGRRGGETQYF
>TRBJ2-2|TRBV19
CASRGTSRNTGELFF
>TRBJ1-5|TRBV6-1
CASSLTRQPQHF
>TRBJ1-1|TRBV7-9
CASSSGQIYYMNTEAFF
>TRBJ1-1|TRBV29-1
CSVDVAGAGTEAFF
>TRBJ1-6|TRBV7-2
CASSFRPPPGSSLHF
>TRBJ1-1|TRBV20-1
CSARGTEAFF
>TRBJ1-1|TRBV5-1
CASSLAGAGWNTEAFF
>TRBJ2-7|TRBV30
CAWSTGGSSYEQYF
>TRBJ2-3|TRBV15
CATSRDRSGVDTQYF